The 7 T cell receptor beta chains given below trace back to one sample, sequenced in a study of cytomegalovirus exposure and HLA in healthy donors. The primer mix had 60 Vbeta and 13 Jbeta primers. Only in-frame clones appear in the TCRdb table, and some are missing; sequencing was by immunoSEQ multiplex PCR. The sample contains 180,000 or so clones, roughly four fifths of which appear only once. Input material: PBMCs. Every receptor here comes from a woman aged 45-65 years in good health and CMV-seropositive.

The chain uses TRBV19 and TRBJ1-5; TRBD1 matches at 12 bases. This CDR3 has 16 residues. CDR1 and CDR2 from the germline V gene are LNHDA and SQIVND (reference sequence). J was trimmed by 2 bases and V by 6 bases; bases with no gene match: 5. The CDR3 region is CASSGTGGAGNQPQHF. The CDR3 DNA sequence: TGTGCCAGTAGCGGGACAGGGGGCGCGGGCAATCAGCCCCAGCATTTT.

This clone appeared once. V gene TRBV10-3 combines with J gene TRBJ2-2; 7 bases are shared with TRBD1. Germline CDR1 is ENHRY and CDR2 is SYGVKD. The CDR3 sequence is 16 residues long. J gave up 1 base and V 0 bases, and 2 bases lay outside the gene matches. CDR3 DNA: TGTGCCATCAGTGAGTCGTGGACAGGGAACACCGGGGAGCTGTTTTTT. Translating gives CAISESWTGNTGELFF.

The rearrangement uses TRBV6-6 and TRBJ1-4, with no clear D. Trimming pared 2 bases from V and 10 bases from J, leaving 17 bases between. Germline lookup yields CDR1 MNHNY and CDR2 SVGAGI (reference sequence). The CDR3 sequence is 15 residues long. CDR3 sequence reads: CASSYDSAGLGKLFF. The CDR3 DNA sequence: TGTGCCAGCAGTTACGATTCAGCGGGGTTAGGAAAACTGTTTTTT.

This chain joins TRBV7-9 and TRBJ1-2, with TRBD1 matching 7 bases. CDR3 length equals 14 residues. V lost 3 bases to trimming and J lost 4 bases; unmatched junction nucleotides: 5. Germline lookup yields CDR1 SEHNR and CDR2 FQNEAQ (reference sequence). The CDR3 reads CASSFQGTVYGYTF. DNA of the CDR3: TGTGCCAGCAGCTTTCAAGGGACAGTCTATGGCTACACCTTC.

V gene TRBV28 combines with J gene TRBJ2-7; 8 bases are shared with TRBD2. The CDR3 is 15 amino acids. With V trimmed by 1 base and J by 3 bases, 5 bases remained unmatched. Germline CDR1 and CDR2: MDHEN and SYDVKM. The CDR3 sequence is CASSLFGREVYEQYF. The CDR3 region has the DNA TGTGCCAGCAGTTTATTTGGGCGGGAGGTCTACGAGCAGTACTTC.

This clone came up a few times. The chain carries TRBV7-6 and TRBJ1-1; TRBD1 aligns across 7 bases. CDR1 and CDR2 from the germline V gene are SGHVS and FNYEAQ. This CDR3 is 15 amino acids long. V shed 6 bases and J 1 base; nucleotides not matched to a gene: 8. The CDR3 sequence: CASSKEGAGNTEAFF. The CDR3 bases are TGTGCCAGCAGTAAGGAGGGGGCCGGGAACACTGAAGCTTTCTTT.

This clone was observed a few times. The chain has TRBV6-6 and TRBJ2-1, with 8 bases that match TRBD2. The germline CDR1 and CDR2 sequences are MNHNY and SVGAGI (reference sequence). V was clipped by 6 bases and J by 6 bases; unmatched bases: 7. The CDR3 length is 14 residues. The CDR3 loop is CASSGTRGGNEQFF. CDR3 nucleotide sequence: TGTGCCAGCAGCGGGACTAGGGGAGGCAATGAGCAGTTCTTC.